The text below deals with one T cell receptor beta chain. Data came from immunoSEQ multiplex PCR; TCRdb stores just in-frame clones and leaves some out. Of 90,000 to 150,000 clones listed, just over 70% were seen once; the top ten hold 0.86%. This CDR3 is built from 13 residues. CDR1 and CDR2 from the germline V gene are LNHNV and YYDKDF (reference sequence). Trimming pared 5 bases from V and 7 bases from J, leaving 12 bases between. These data come from a study of blood T cell repertoires in COVID-19. This TCR came from a human donor with acute or convalescent COVID-19. The donor label of this sample is uncertain. Material: peripheral blood. J is TRBJ2-1 and V is TRBV15; maybe TRBD2 (6 bases). CDR3 loop: CATSWDFGNEQFF. In DNA form, the CDR3 reads TGTGCCACCAGCTGGGACTTCGGGAATGAGCAGTTCTTC.